The sequence of this T cell receptor beta chain was determined in a study of cytomegalovirus exposure and HLA in healthy donors. Trimming removed 0 bases from V and 4 bases from J; junction bases left unmatched: 6. Germline lookup yields CDR1 MRHNA and CDR2 SNTAGT. The CDR3 is made up of 16 amino acids. 60 Vbeta and 13 Jbeta primers were used in PCR. Measured with immunoSEQ multiplex PCR; TCRdb has only the in-frame clones, and not every one. The profile shows 150,000 or so clones, roughly 80% of them singletons. This chain uses TRBV6-4 with TRBJ2-3; TRBD2 matches at 8 bases. The TCR sequence derives from a man younger than 30 in good health and CMV-seronegative. Sequenced material: PBMCs. CDR3 bases: TGTGCCAGCAGTGACTCGTCGCGGGGGGCGGCAGATACGCAGTATTTT. Its translation: CASSDSSRGAADTQYF.